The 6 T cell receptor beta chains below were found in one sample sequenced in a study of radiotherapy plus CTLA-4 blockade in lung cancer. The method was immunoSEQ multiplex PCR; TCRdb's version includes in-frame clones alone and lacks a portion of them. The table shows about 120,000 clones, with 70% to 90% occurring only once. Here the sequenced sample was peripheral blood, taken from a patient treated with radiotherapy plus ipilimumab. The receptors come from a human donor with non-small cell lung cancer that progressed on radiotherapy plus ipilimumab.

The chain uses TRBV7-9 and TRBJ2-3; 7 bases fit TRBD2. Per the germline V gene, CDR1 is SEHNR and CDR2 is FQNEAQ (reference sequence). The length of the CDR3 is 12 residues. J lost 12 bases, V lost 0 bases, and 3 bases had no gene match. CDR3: CASSLAGGPQYF. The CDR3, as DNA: TGTGCCAGCAGCTTAGCGGGAGGGCCCCAGTATTTT.

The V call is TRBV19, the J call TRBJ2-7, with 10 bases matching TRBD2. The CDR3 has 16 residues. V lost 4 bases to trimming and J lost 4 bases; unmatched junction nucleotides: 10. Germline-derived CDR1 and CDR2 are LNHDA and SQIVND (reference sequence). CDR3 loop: CASSRAPTSGAYEQYF. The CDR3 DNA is TGTGCCAGTAGTAGGGCCCCCACTAGCGGGGCTTACGAGCAGTACTTC.

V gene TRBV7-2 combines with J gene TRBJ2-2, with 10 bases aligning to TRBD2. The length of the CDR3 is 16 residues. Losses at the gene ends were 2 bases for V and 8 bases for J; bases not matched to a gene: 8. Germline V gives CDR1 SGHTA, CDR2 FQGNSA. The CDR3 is CASSLSSSGREGELFF. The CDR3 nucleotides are TGTGCCAGCAGCTTATCTTCGAGCGGGAGGGAAGGGGAGCTGTTTTTT.

CDR3 amino acids: CASSLFASGPRGEQFF. CDR3 bases: TGTGCCAGCAGCTTATTTGCTAGCGGGCCCCGTGGTGAGCAGTTCTTC. The chain uses TRBV7-9 and TRBJ2-1; 8 positions agree with TRBD2. Germline V gene data show CDR1 as SEHNR and CDR2 as FQNEAQ (reference sequence). V was clipped by 2 bases and J by 9 bases; unmatched bases: 12. The CDR3 contains 16 residues.

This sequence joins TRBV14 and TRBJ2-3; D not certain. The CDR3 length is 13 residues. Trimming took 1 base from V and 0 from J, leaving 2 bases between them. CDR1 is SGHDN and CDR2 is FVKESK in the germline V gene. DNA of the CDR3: TGTGCCAGCAGCCAAGGAAGCACAGATACGCAGTATTTT. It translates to CASSQGSTDTQYF.

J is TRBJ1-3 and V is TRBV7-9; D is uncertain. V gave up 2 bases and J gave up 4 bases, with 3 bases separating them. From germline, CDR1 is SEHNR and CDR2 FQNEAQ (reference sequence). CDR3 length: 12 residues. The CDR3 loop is CASSLLGNTIYF. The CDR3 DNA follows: TGTGCCAGCAGCTTACTGGGAAACACCATATATTTT.